The clone carrying this T cell receptor beta chain was found many times. Its antigen is unknown. In making TCR cDNA, 5'RACE template switching added a universal primer site and UMIs to it. TCRdb analysed the 5' RACE reads with MiXCR anew, one entry per CDR3 protein. Found here are more than 350,000 distinct CDR3 sequences, 9.5% to 13% of them singletons; the top ten hold around 18%. The CDR3 length is 11 residues. Trimming cost V 7 bases and J 8 bases, with 12 bases left between them. Germline loops: CDR1 SGHRS, CDR2 YFSETQ. This entry belongs to a study of T cells after yellow fever vaccination. Study-level points and caveats: Most primary-vaccination clones reappeared after the booster (approximately 95% CD4, approximately 88% CD8). The bulk population could contribute abundant contaminating clonotypes to FACS-sorted repertoires.

The clonotype was recovered from a man aged 18 to 29 who received the YFV17D yellow fever vaccine. The chain carries TRBV5-1 and TRBJ1-2; no firm D call. Specimen: PBMCs, collected on the day of the first yellow fever vaccination. The CDR3 DNA reads TGCGCCAGCCGGATTGATGGGGGCTACACCTTC. Encoded protein: CASRIDGGYTF.